This T cell receptor (beta chain) was identified in a study of blood T cell repertoires in COVID-19 (dated by TCRdb to the early 2020s). About the investigation overall: Samples covering the acute and convalescent phases of COVID-19 were provided by collaborators in the United States, Italy and Spain. The samples were drawn from the first 160 participants of the ongoing ImmuneRACE study and from more than 1,000 subjects provided by 6 global collaborators. The material from the prospective study consisted of cDNA or gDNA derived from T cells, B-cell-depleted T cells, or PBMCs. The repertoires were made available in a free public database intended to serve as a resource for research on the immune response to SARS-CoV-2. The dataset comprised deeply sampled blood TCRbeta repertoires from subjects exposed to, actively infected with, or recovered from COVID-19. HLA class I and class II types, where available, came from metadata supplied by the sample provider rather than from assay-based typing. The sample metadata nearly always contained a de-identified subject ID, COVID-19 status, age in years and sex. Paper-wide results and their limitations: How much clinical and demographic metadata was included differed by source and by participant, and the metadata was provided uncurated.

On this clone itself: Which antigen it targets is not known. No much larger clone is present one base from it, and per-base qualities are unavailable.

In the prospective study, participants were roughly 18 to 89 years old, resided in about two dozen geographic areas of the United States, and were enrolled through a virtual design. In the prospective study, cohorts were assigned on the basis of participant-reported clinical history obtained from a screening survey and a study questionnaire. Exposed participants had been in contact, within 2 weeks of entering the study, with a person who had a PCR-confirmed or clinician-diagnosed case of COVID-19. Each participant in the prospective study had whole blood, serum and a nasopharyngeal or oropharyngeal swab collected by mobile phlebotomists. Prospective study participants could optionally give additional blood draws and questionnaires over a roughly two-month period. Before DNA extraction, prospective study blood samples were shipped either frozen or at room temperature. TCRbeta CDR3 regions were amplified from genomic DNA by means of the immunoSEQ Assay, a bias-controlled multiplex PCR. The paper's data handling went like this. The number of nucleated cells in each sample was estimated from the amplification of reference gene primers within the assay. To quantify the absolute abundance of each unique TCRbeta CDR3 rearrangement, sequence reads were collapsed and filtered. Productive Simpson clonality was computed per sample as the square root of Simpson's diversity index over productive rearrangements. What TCRdb holds here is the immuneACCESS table cut down to in-frame rearrangements. Part of the clones is not present; checked against another copy, under half of the missing clones reflect an unresolved V gene, and the others are unexplained. The V and J calls and clone size were taken over from that table, and D and trimming were inferred from the DNA. For this sample there are some 270,000 clones; roughly 88% appear just once. Together, the top ten hold over 2.5% of the sample.

V lost 6 bases and J lost 4 bases, and the count of bases not matched to a germline gene is 7. Looking up the germline V gene yields CDR1 MNHEY and CDR2 SVGAGI. The CDR3 goes from the cysteine to the phenylalanine over 15 residues. The CDR3 DNA has 45 bases and is translated from base 1. This receptor chain uses TRBV6-5 and TRBJ2-2, and 8 bases in between align with TRBD2. The clonotype was recovered from a woman aged 40-49 years who had been exposed to COVID-19. The material sequenced was PBMCs or T cells enriched from blood (not recorded which). The nucleotide sequence is given as TGTGCCAGCAGGATCGGGGGGGCCGGCACCGGGGAGCTGTTTTTT. Its protein reads: CASRIGGAGTGELFF.